This TCR beta chain comes out of a study of blood T cell repertoires in COVID-19. Study at large: The origin of the acute and convalescent COVID-19 samples was the United States, Italy and Spain. From T cells, B-cell-depleted T cells, or PBMCs came the material, which was cDNA or gDNA.

TCRdb's copy holds only in-frame clones and misses some; the assay was immunoSEQ multiplex PCR. The sample yields about 150,000 clones, approximately 84% seen once. Participants came from around 25 US areas, aged about 18 to 100 years. In assigning cohorts, the study relied on participant-reported clinical history. Trimming pared 3 bases from V and 10 bases from J, leaving 24 bases between. From germline, CDR1 is MNHEY and CDR2 SMNVEV (reference sequence). CDR3 length: 16 amino acids. The clonotype was recovered from a woman aged 45-65 years with acute COVID-19. Sequencing was done on a sample of PBMCs or T cells enriched from blood (not recorded which). The chain carries TRBV27 and TRBJ1-2; D gene uncertain. The CDR3 DNA reads TGTGCCAGCAGTTTGTTTTTCGTGGGCAGCAAGTCGTCCTACACCTTC. Translated: CASSLFFVGSKSSYTF.